Reported below is one TCR beta chain. Source study methods: Counts of nucleated cells, estimated from reference gene primer amplification, were obtained. Only in-frame clones appear in the TCRdb table, and some are missing; sequencing was by immunoSEQ multiplex PCR. The DNA was the basis for D and trimming; V, J and clone size are from that table. The table lists some 250,000 clones, roughly 86% of them singletons, with about 4% in the top ten. The CDR3 sequence is 16 residues long. V lost 0 bases and J lost 3; bases outside the gene matches: 4. The V gene's germline CDR1 is SGHRS and CDR2 YFSETQ. The sample originates from a study of blood T cell repertoires in COVID-19. Overall study: The study drew acute and convalescent COVID-19 samples from the United States, Italy and Spain. The cDNA or gDNA used as material had been derived from T cells, B-cell-depleted T cells, or PBMCs.

The sample was PBMCs or T cells enriched from blood (not recorded which). The chain is built from TRBV5-1 and TRBJ2-5; 11 bases agree with TRBD2. This TCR derives from a woman in her twenties or thirties with acute COVID-19. CDR3 in DNA: TGCGCCAGCAGCTTGGGACTAGCGGGGTGGAAAGAGACCCAGTACTTC. It encodes CASSLGLAGWKETQYF.